One T cell receptor (beta chain) is described in this entry. The antigen is not known. CDR1 SGHVS and CDR2 FNYEAQ come from the germline V gene. This CDR3 has 14 residues. Trimming cost V 5 bases and J 1 base; bases outside gene matches: 2. Previously described methods and listed TCR primers were employed for the bulk TCR libraries. TCRdb itself ran the PCR reads through MiXCR, one entry per CDR3 protein. Among 70,000 to 95,000 distinct CDR3 sequences listed, around 17% were seen once. This sample is drawn from a study of molecular identifiers for immune sequencing clone quantification. Study-wide background: In replicates, RNA taken from approximately 22,000 or 94,000 naive CD8 cells was divided five ways, and four portions underwent sequencing. Points from the study as a whole: More than 97% of effector molecules, versus under 1% of naive-cell molecules, belonged to clones above 20 RNA copies.

Using 10%, 30% or 50% RNA, naive CD8 libraries were derived from approximately 20,000 to 1,000,000 sorted cells. Source material: naive CD8+ T cells from blood, with Jurkat cell RNA spiked in. Described subset: FACS-sorted CD8+CD4-CCR7+CD45RA+ naive T cells. The chain links TRBV7-6 to TRBJ2-3, with TRBD1 matching 8 bases. The origin of this receptor is a human donor in good health. Some libraries in this study had Jurkat cell RNA spiked in. CDR3 residues: CASSDRGGTDTQYF. Written as DNA, the CDR3 is TGTGCCAGCAGCGACAGGGGTGGCACAGATACGCAGTATTTT. The complete variable domain, with remaining parts taken from reference TRBV7-6 and TRBJ2-3, reads GAGVSQSPRYKVTKRGQDVALRCDPISGHVSLYWYRQALGQGPEFLTYFNYEAQQDKSGLPNDRFSAERPEGSISTLTIQRTEQRDSAMYRCASSDRGGTDTQYFGPGTRLTVL.